This T cell receptor (beta chain) originates from a study of cytomegalovirus exposure and HLA in healthy donors (dated by TCRdb to between 2016 and 2019). At the level of the whole study: An earlier analysis of about 560 of the donors reported about 280 Gb of sequence data and about 120 million unique TCR beta sequences obtained from 180 million or so T cells. An early release covering 550 to 700 HLA-typed donors comprised about 310 gigabases of sequencing data and 85 million to 100 million unique TCR sequences. Of the roughly 400 genotyped donors, approximately 82% fell in the genetic ancestry cluster associated with self-reported Caucasian donors. The study aimed to test whether cataloging public T cell receptors could reveal signatures of past pathogen exposure. The study used immunosequencing to profile the T cell repertoires of approximately 630 subjects and linked those repertoires to cytomegalovirus serostatus. In addition to the first cohort of 666 subjects, a separate validation cohort of 120 different subjects was used. To predict cytomegalovirus infection status, the study brought together high-throughput TCR immunosequencing, statistical association of individual TCRs with disease status, and machine learning. To study patterns of TCR occurrence, a later analysis re-analyzed previously published TCR beta repertoires from 500 to 850 donors and added high-resolution HLA genotyping. The later analysis used no new phenotypic data to find candidate immune exposures, relying instead on TCR beta sequences and their occurrence across donors. An earlier analysis of 587 of the donors applied high-throughput TCR beta sequencing to assess whether each TCR beta V gene segment acted as functional or pseudogenic. Alongside the repertoire data, information on donor age, sex, ethnicity and CMV serostatus was compiled. A later genetic analysis used genome-wide SNP genotypes for about 60% of the roughly 670 donors, treating that subset as a discovery cohort. All discovery cohort repertoires had been generated on a single sequencing platform. HLA typing covered class I and class II loci at four-digit resolution. The number of typed donors differed by locus: about 620-640 for A, B, C, DRB1 and DQB1; approximately 520 for DQA1; 606 for DPA1; and some 430 for DPB1. Roughly 5 DR-DQ haplotypes were handled as single units for association and clustering, since linkage in the cohort was strong. Among 350 to 400 genotyped donors of the cohort, an average of roughly 240,000 unique TCR beta nucleotide sequences were sequenced per donor, 15% to 20% of them non-productive. The investigation overall reported the following: For the cohort, immune exposure information was limited to CMV serostatus. According to a later analysis, most CMV-associated TCR beta chains appeared to be HLA-restricted, and the HLA associations seemed to be driven largely by CMV exposure. A cluster of highly shared sequence variants was judged likely to represent a technical artifact of the sequencing pipeline. The earlier analysis of some 560 of the donors excluded seventeen rarely observed V segments, including chromosome 9 orphons, because counts were too low. In an earlier analysis of 587 of the donors, most TCR beta V segments appeared in productive rearrangements about 87% or about 30% of the time, broadly matching IMGT annotations. In vitro tests confirmed that a few of the cytomegalovirus-associated TCR beta chains recognize cytomegalovirus antigens. Strong co-occurrence of HLA alleles, especially DR and DQ, made assigning TCR associations to individual alleles difficult. Presence/absence analyses assumed roughly uniform sequencing depth across donors, an assumption that may not hold. A further reported finding was that TCR beta sequences accurately predicted the HLA-A and HLA-B alleles for most subjects in the first cohort. A later analysis found that HLA-associated TCR beta chains were more clonally expanded and had lower generation probabilities than equally common non-associated chains. Compared with the roughly 710-donor mean, donors in an Asian-associated ancestry cluster had fewer N-insertions in productive TCRs, according to a later genetic analysis. In a later analysis, the rate of TCR association differed among HLA loci, with DRB1 alleles having the most associated TCRs and HLA-C alleles having the fewest. In a later genetic analysis, a missense DCLRE1C variant was associated with V-gene and J-gene trimming of TCR beta chains, and the association was replicated in an independent cohort. HLA typing was unavailable for some donors at each locus, so association tests used only the typed subset. A total of around 150 TCR beta chains were listed by the study as associated with cytomegalovirus. The authors suggested that the approach could potentially be extended to other disease states and immunological phenotypes. Specific HLA alleles were associated with 16,951 TCR beta sequences at a false discovery rate of 0.05 in a later analysis. While some public TCRs were present in many individuals, most TCR sequences turned up only very rarely across donors. Linkage disequilibrium might explain the correlated functional status among segregating V segments, but an unknown experimental factor could not be ruled out. The cohort was sequenced for TCR beta chains only, and without alpha or paired-chain data the features that could be detected were limited. The classifier was reported to diagnose cytomegalovirus status with high specificity and sensitivity in both the original and validation cohorts. Several of the top co-occurrence clusters appeared to be linked to parvovirus B19, influenza, CMV and Epstein-Barr virus, according to a later analysis.

A note on this clone: Its antigen is unknown. No quality values exist for individual bases; no much larger clone is one base distant.

Library method: the immunoSEQ multiplex PCR assay. For the multiplex PCR, a mixture combining 60 forward primers for TCR Vbeta segments and 13 reverse primers for TCR Jbeta segments was used. A multiplex PCR assay on genomic DNA amplified the CDR3 region of rearranged TCR beta genes. The Illumina HiSeq System was used to sequence the amplified TCR beta libraries as 87-base-pair reads. The original methods were these. A later analysis tallied around 82 million unique TCR beta chains across the 666 repertoires, and around 10 million of those chains were shared by two or more donors. Raw reads were error-corrected and collapsed into unique sequences by a nearest-neighbor algorithm in which closely related sequences were merged to remove PCR and sequencing errors. V, D and J gene segments were assigned by aligning CDR3 sequences to IMGT reference sequences. For a sequence to be retained, at least a six-nucleotide match to both a V gene segment and a J gene segment was required. Rearrangements were called productive when the CDR3 lacked stop codons and stayed in frame with V and J; all others were non-productive. CDR3 was defined by IMGT convention, running from the second conserved V-encoded cysteine to the conserved J-encoded phenylalanine. In an earlier analysis of around 600 of the donors, sequences lacking an unambiguous match to a single V gene segment were excluded. An earlier analysis of several hundred of the donors called V segments functional above 56.7% productive rearrangements and segregating when the between-donor standard deviation exceeded 5%. A statistical classification framework was built to diagnose cytomegalovirus status from the catalog of TCR beta chain sequences. In a later analysis, V and J genes were assigned by comparing TCR nucleotide sequences against IMGT/GENE-DB human TR gene sequences. Using the TCRdist pipeline, a later analysis assigned CDR3 sequences along with most-parsimonious VDJ recombination scenarios. In a later analysis, every TCR beta chain was defined by the combination of its CDR3 amino acid sequence and its V-gene family, and reads without a unique V-gene family were dropped. As a way to deal with suspected cross-contamination and a sequencing artifact, a later analysis dropped approximately 570 nucleotide sequences that were highly shared and had low generation probability. A later analysis calculated a clonal expansion index for each public chain from normalized within-repertoire ranks of inferred template counts. A later analysis computed generation probabilities with a VDJ recombination model fitted to out-of-frame rearrangements, and checked the results against IGoR. Hypergeometric tests were used in a later analysis to score TCR-TCR, TCR-HLA and TCR-CMV co-occurrence, with a repertoire-size bias correction applied to the TCR pairs. A later analysis estimated false discovery rates by permuting HLA or CMV assignments 20 times. In a later analysis, co-occurring TCRs were grouped with DBSCAN, and TCRdist sequence similarity was added when clustering was performed within HLA-allele-positive subsets. Repertoires with fewer than 30,000 or more than 120,000 public chains were left out of co-occurrence clustering, as were a handful of repertoires with anomalous nucleotide sharing. The table was pulled from immuneACCESS by TCRdb, which kept in-frame rearrangements only. Such tables lose some clones; where checked, under half of the loss comes from unresolved V genes, and the rest has no known cause. Clone size and V and J calls were adopted from that table, with D and trimming inferred from the DNA. Here the sample has fewer than 65,000 clones; about 82% occur a single time. The ten largest make up about 1.6% of the sample.

The cohort comprised around 690 healthy bone marrow donors. At the time of sampling, all cohort members were nominally healthy, though unrecorded immune exposures were likely present. The donor was CMV seronegative and was included in the group of hundreds of seronegative cohort members. A peripheral blood sample was collected from each donor, and TCR beta sequencing was performed on peripheral blood mononuclear cells. The Qiagen DNeasy Blood Extraction Kit was used to extract genomic DNA from the blood cell samples. Specimen: PBMCs. The TCR sequence derives from a man aged 30-40 years in good health and CMV-seronegative.

The CDR3 reads CAISEGQGAPGANVLTF. The DNA reads as follows: TGTGCCATCAGTGAGGGACAGGGGGCGCCAGGGGCCAACGTCCTGACTTTC. The V and J genes are TRBV10-3 and TRBJ2-6; 11 bases in the middle match TRBD1. Reading the germline V gene gives CDR1 ENHRY and CDR2 SYGVKD. Clipping removes 2 bases from V and 4 bases from J, with 4 as the unmatched junction base count. The CDR3, cysteine through phenylalanine, is 17 amino acids long. The read is trimmed to its CDR3 DNA, 51 bases read in frame from base 1.